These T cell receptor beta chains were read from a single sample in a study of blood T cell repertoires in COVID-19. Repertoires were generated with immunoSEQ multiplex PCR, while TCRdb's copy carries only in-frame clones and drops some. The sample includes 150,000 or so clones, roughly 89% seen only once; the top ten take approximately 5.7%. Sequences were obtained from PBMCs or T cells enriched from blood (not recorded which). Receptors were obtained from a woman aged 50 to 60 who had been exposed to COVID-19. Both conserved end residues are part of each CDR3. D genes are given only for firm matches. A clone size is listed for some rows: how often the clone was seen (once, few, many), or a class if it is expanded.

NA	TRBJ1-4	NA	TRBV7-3	TGTGCCAGCAGCTTAAGCAGGGGTCCTAATGAAAAACTGTTTTTT	CASSLSRGPNEKLFF
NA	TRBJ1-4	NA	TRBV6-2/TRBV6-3	TGTGCCAGCAGTTACTCGACCTCTAATCGGGCAACTAATGAAAAACTGTTTTTT	CASSYSTSNRATNEKLFF
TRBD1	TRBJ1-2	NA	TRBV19	TGTGCCAGTAGTATTTTGGACAGGTCTACGTTCAACTATGGCTACACCTTC	CASSILDRSTFNYGYTF
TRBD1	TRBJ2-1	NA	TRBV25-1	TGTGCCAGCAGTGAATATGGGGGACAGGGCAACAATGAGCAGTTCTTC	CASSEYGGQGNNEQFF
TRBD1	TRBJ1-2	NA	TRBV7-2	TGTGCCAGCAGCGGAGTGGGGACAGTTAACTATGGCTACACCTTC	CASSGVGTVNYGYTF
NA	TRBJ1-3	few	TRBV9	TGTGCCAGCAGCTCTGGACTGGGTCTCATTGGAAACACCATATATTTT	CASSSGLGLIGNTIYF
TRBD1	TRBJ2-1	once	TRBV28	TGTGCCAGCAGTTTTCCGGGACAGGGTAGGCGTGAGCAGTTCTTC	CASSFPGQGRREQFF
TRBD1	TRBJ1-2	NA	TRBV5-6	TGTGCCAGCAGCTTTTGGGACAGAGGCTATGGCTACACCTTC	CASSFWDRGYGYTF
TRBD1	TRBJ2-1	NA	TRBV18	TGTGCCAGCTCACCAGGACAGGACAATGAGCAGTTCTTC	CASSPGQDNEQFF
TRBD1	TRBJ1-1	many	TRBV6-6	TGTGCCAGCAGTTACGGGACAGCAAACACTGAAGCTTTCTTT	CASSYGTANTEAFF
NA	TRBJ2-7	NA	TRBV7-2	TGTGCCAGCAGCCTTACTAGGGATGTCCGCGAGCAGTACTTC	CASSLTRDVREQYF
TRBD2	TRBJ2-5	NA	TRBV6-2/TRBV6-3	TGTGCCAGCAGTTACACCCGCCCACCCGCGGGAGGAGGAGAGACCCAGTACTTC	CASSYTRPPAGGGETQYF
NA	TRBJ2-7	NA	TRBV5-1	TGCGCCAGCAGCCGGCGAGACTCCTCCTACGAGCAGTACTTC	CASSRRDSSYEQYF
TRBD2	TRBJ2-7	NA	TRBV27	TGTGCCAGCAGTCCATCGGGACTAGCGGGAGCGGGGCAGTACTTC	CASSPSGLAGAGQYF
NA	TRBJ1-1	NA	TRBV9	TGTGCCAGCAGCGTACTAGCAGAGGGAGGCACTGAAGCTTTCTTT	CASSVLAEGGTEAFF
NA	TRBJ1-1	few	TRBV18	TGTGCCAGCTCACCAACAGGGAGAGGAGCTTTCTTT	CASSPTGRGAFF
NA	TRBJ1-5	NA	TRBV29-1	TGCAGCGTTGAGAGACAGCCCGGTCAGCCCCAGCATTTT	CSVERQPGQPQHF
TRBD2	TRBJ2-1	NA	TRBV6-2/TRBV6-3	TGTGCCAGCAGTTACCCCAACCAGCGGGGGTTCTTC	CASSYPNQRGFF
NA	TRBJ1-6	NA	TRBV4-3	TGCGCCAGCAGCCAAGATTTTTCCGCGGATTCACCCCTCCACTTT	CASSQDFSADSPLHF
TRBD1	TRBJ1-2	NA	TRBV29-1	TGCAGCGGGGGGACAGGGCTTGGCTACACCTTC	CSGGTGLGYTF
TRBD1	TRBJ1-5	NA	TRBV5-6	TGTGCCAGCAGCAGCACCGGGACAGTAATCCAGCATTTT	CASSSTGTVIQHF
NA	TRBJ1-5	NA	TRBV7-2	TGTGCCAGCAGCTTAGCAATCGTTAATCAGCCCCAGCATTTT	CASSLAIVNQPQHF
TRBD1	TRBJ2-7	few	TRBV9	TGTGCCAGCAGCGTCAGGGGGAACCACGAGCAGTACTTC	CASSVRGNHEQYF
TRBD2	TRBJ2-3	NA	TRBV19	TGTGCCAGTATTCCTAGCGGGAGGTCAGATACGCAGTATTTT	CASIPSGRSDTQYF
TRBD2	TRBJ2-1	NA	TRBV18	TGTGCCAGCTCACCAGGCGGGAGGTCCTACAATGAGCAGTTCTTC	CASSPGGRSYNEQFF
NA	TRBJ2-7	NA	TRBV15	TGTGCCACCAGCGGCCGGCCCTCGGACAGCCGCTCCTACGAGCAGTACTTC	CATSGRPSDSRSYEQYF
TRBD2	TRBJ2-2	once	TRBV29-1	TGCAGCGTATCAGTGCTAGCGGGAATTATTGGGGGGGAGCTGTTTTTT	CSVSVLAGIIGGELFF
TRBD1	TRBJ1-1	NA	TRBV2	TGTGCCAGCAGTGAAAAGGCCCGGGACAGGGTAAAGGCTGAAGCTTTCTTT	CASSEKARDRVKAEAFF
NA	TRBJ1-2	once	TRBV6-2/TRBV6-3	TGTGCCAGCAGTTACTCGAGCAGGCCCCTCTCCCGCTATGGCTACACCTTC	CASSYSSRPLSRYGYTF
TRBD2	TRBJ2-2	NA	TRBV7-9	TGTGCCAGCAGATCTAGACTAGCGGGAAACACCGGGGAGCTGTTTTTT	CASRSRLAGNTGELFF
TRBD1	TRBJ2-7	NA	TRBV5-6	TGTGCCAGCAGCGCCCAACCCAGGGGGCCCTACGAGCAGTACTTC	CASSAQPRGPYEQYF
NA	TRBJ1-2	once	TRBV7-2	TGTGCCAGCACTATAGAGGGGGTGGGCGGCTACACCTTC	CASTIEGVGGYTF
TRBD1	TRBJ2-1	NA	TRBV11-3	TGTGCCAGCAGCCTCGGACAGGGGCCCTACAATGAGCAGTTCTTC	CASSLGQGPYNEQFF
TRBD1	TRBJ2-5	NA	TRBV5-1	TGCGCCAGCAGCTTGGTGGACAGGCAAGAGACCCAGTACTTC	CASSLVDRQETQYF
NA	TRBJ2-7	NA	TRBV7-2	TGTGCCAGCAGCTTGGTGGGGAGGTCCTACGAGCAGTACTTC	CASSLVGRSYEQYF
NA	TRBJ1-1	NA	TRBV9	TGTGCCAGCAGCCCACAGCTTGAAGCTTTCTTT	CASSPQLEAFF
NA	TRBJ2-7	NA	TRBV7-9	TGTGCCAGCAGCTTAGACGCGACAGGAGCTCGGGAGCAGTACTTC	CASSLDATGAREQYF
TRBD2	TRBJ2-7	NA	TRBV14	TGTGCCAGCGCGCTAGCGGGGGGCTACGAGCAGTACTTC	CASALAGGYEQYF
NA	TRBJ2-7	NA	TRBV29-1	TGCAGCGTCGAAAAACTTGTGGAGTGGCCGAAAGGCGAGCAGTACTTC	CSVEKLVEWPKGEQYF
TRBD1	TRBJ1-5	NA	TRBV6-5	TGTGCCAGCAGCCGGGGACAGTTTAGCAATCAGCCCCAGCATTTT	CASSRGQFSNQPQHF
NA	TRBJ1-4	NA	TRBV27	TGTGCCAGCAGTTTAATAGGACAGCAGGCAACTAATGAAAAACTGTTTTTT	CASSLIGQQATNEKLFF
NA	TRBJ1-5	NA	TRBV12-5	TGTGCTAGTGGTTTGGTACTCAGGCCAGGGATCAGGCAGCCCCAGCATTTT	CASGLVLRPGIRQPQHF